This T cell receptor (beta chain) was obtained from a study of technical replicates of blood from four donors. Here immunoSEQ multiplex PCR was the method, and the copy in TCRdb shows in-frame clones only, minus some. The top ten clones hold over 0.2% of a sample with about 88,000 clones, 85% to 95% of them seen once. From germline, CDR1 is SGHNT and CDR2 YYREEE (reference sequence). V lost 1 base and J 5 bases, leaving 10 bases between the germline ends. The CDR3 spans 13 residues. The sequencing sample was made of T cells isolated from PBMCs. This receptor was obtained from a human donor in good health. V gene TRBV5-4 combines with J gene TRBJ2-7, with a weak D call TRBD2 (5 bases). The CDR3 DNA reads TGTGCCAGCAGCTTGACCCCCGGGGACGAGCAGTACTTC. Its protein is CASSLTPGDEQYF.